Below, 22 T cell receptor beta chains from the same sample are listed, as sequenced in a study of OX40 agonist ivuxolimab in advanced cancers. Assay used: immunoSEQ multiplex PCR; TCRdb lists only in-frame clones, some missing. The repertoire holds tens of thousands of clones, 75% to 95% seen once, with 0.43% in the top ten. The sample consisted of CD4+ or CD8+ T cells sorted from blood, taken in a trial of the OX40 agonist ivuxolimab. The receptor set was obtained from an adult with an advanced solid tumor such as melanoma, head and neck, liver or kidney cancer.

This clone occurred once. The V call is TRBV28, the J call TRBJ1-2; TRBD1 might be the D (5 bases). This CDR3 comprises 16 residues. V lost 5 bases, J lost 7 bases, and 23 bases lay in between. Germline values: CDR1 MDHEN, CDR2 SYDVKM. Here the CDR3 reads CASSLYLRQGGSGYTF. DNA for the CDR3: TGTGCCAGCAGTCTCTACCTTCGGCAGGGAGGATCTGGCTACACCTTC.

This rearrangement joins TRBV7-8 to TRBJ1-1; 7 nucleotides line up with TRBD1. The CDR3 contains 16 residues. Unmatched junction bases numbered 11, after V lost 1 base and J lost 6 bases. CDR1 is SGHVS and CDR2 is FQNEAQ in the germline V gene. Here the CDR3 reads CASSLEERTGGPEAFF. The CDR3 region has the DNA TGTGCCAGCAGCTTAGAGGAGCGGACAGGCGGTCCTGAAGCTTTCTTT.

This clone was counted once. The chain has TRBV14 and TRBJ2-1; 7 bases map to TRBD1. Trimming at V came to 4 bases and at J to 4 bases, leaving 7 bases not matched to a gene. Germline V gives CDR1 SGHDN, CDR2 FVKESK. There are 15 residues in the CDR3. Here the CDR3 reads CASSRPGQSYNEQFF. DNA of the CDR3: TGTGCCAGCAGCCGACCGGGACAGTCATACAATGAGCAGTTCTTC.

This rearrangement joins TRBV5-1 to TRBJ2-4; D tentatively fits TRBD1 or TRBD2 (6 bases each). Per the germline V gene, CDR1 is SGHRS and CDR2 is YFSETQ. The CDR3 contains 14 residues. The V end lost 6 bases, the J end lost 7 bases, and 17 bases lay between the germline ends. CDR3 in amino acids: CASKDLRGGNIQYF. The CDR3 DNA follows: TGCGCCAGCAAGGACCTACGAGGGGGGAACATTCAGTACTTC.

CDR3 residues: CASSDSSRGEDGYTF. CDR3 bases: TGTGCCAGCAGTGACTCGAGCAGGGGTGAGGATGGCTACACCTTC. The rearrangement joins TRBV6-4 to TRBJ1-2; maybe TRBD1 (6 bases). CDR1 is MRHNA and CDR2 is SNTAGT in the germline V gene. Trimming took off 0 bases at V and 6 bases at J, with 14 bases between the two ends. The CDR3 has 15 residues.

This chain joins TRBV2 and TRBJ2-3; D gene ambiguous. V was shortened by 8 bases and J by 2 bases, with 14 bases between the two germline ends. CDR3 size: 14 residues. Germline V gives CDR1 SNHLY, CDR2 FYNNEI. CDR3 sequence (DNA): TGTGCCAGCGTCGAGGCTAGGTCCACAGATACGCAGTATTTT. Amino acids: CASVEARSTDTQYF.

The CDR3 DNA reads TGTGCCAGCCGGCGAGAAGGGGGTTTCGGAAACACCATATATTTT. Translation: CASRREGGFGNTIYF. V and J are TRBV5-6 and TRBJ1-3, with D maybe TRBD1 (6 bases). The CDR3 is 15 residues long. V lost 7 bases and J lost 4, with 18 bases in between. Germline-derived CDR1 and CDR2 are SGHDT and YYEEEE.

The chain carries TRBV2 and TRBJ1-5; weak D call: TRBD1 (5 bases). Germline V CDR1 and CDR2: SNHLY, FYNNEI. V lost 8 bases and J lost 5, with 13 bases in between. The CDR3 has 13 residues. CDR3 DNA: TGTGCCAGCTTCCGGGACGGAGATCAGCCCCAGCATTTT. Translated: CASFRDGDQPQHF.

The rearrangement uses TRBV28 and TRBJ1-5; the D gene is possibly TRBD1 (5 bases). The CDR3 sequence is 14 residues long. The germline V gene encodes CDR1 MDHEN and CDR2 SYDVKM. Deletions cut 8 bases from V and 9 bases from J, with 20 bases between. The CDR3 coding sequence is TGTGCCAGCCGCAGGGAAGGGCCGTCGGGGCCCCAGCATTTT. Amino acid sequence: CASRREGPSGPQHF.

V and J are TRBV5-1 and TRBJ2-3, with TRBD2 matching 15 bases. CDR3 size: 18 residues. Losses at the gene ends were 4 bases for V and 5 bases for J; bases not matched to a gene: 11. Germline V gene sequence: CDR1 SGHRS, CDR2 YFSETQ. The CDR3 nucleotides read TGCGCCAGCAGCCCCCTCCCGGGACTAGCGGGGGGCAAAGATACGCAGTATTTT. Amino acids: CASSPLPGLAGGKDTQYF.

This rearrangement joins TRBV5-5 to TRBJ1-1; D gene uncertain. Germline CDR1 and CDR2: SGHKS and YYEKEE (reference sequence). Trimming stripped 0 bases from V and 3 bases from J, with 6 bases between. The CDR3 loop spans 13 amino acids. The CDR3 sequence: CASSLVDDTEAFF. The DNA of the CDR3 is TGTGCCAGCAGCTTGGTCGACGACACTGAAGCTTTCTTT.

This sequence joins TRBV7-2 and TRBJ2-1; the match to TRBD2 covers 14 bases. J lost 7 bases, V lost 6 bases, and 11 bases had no gene match. The CDR3 consists of 17 residues. Per germline, CDR1 SGHTA and CDR2 FQGNSA. CDR3 in DNA: TGTGCCAGCAGTTCTAAATCCGGGACTAGCGGGAGAAATGAGCAGTTCTTC. It is translated as CASSSKSGTSGRNEQFF.

This clone was seen a single time. The chain uses TRBV18 and TRBJ2-3; D is unresolved. The V gene lost 2 bases and the J gene lost 0 bases, with 9 bases spanning the gap. Germline V CDR1 and CDR2: KGHSH, LQKENI. The CDR3 extends over 15 amino acids. CDR3 residues: CASSPTTGSTDTQYF. DNA for the CDR3: TGTGCCAGCTCACCAACGACGGGTAGCACAGATACGCAGTATTTT.

The V and J genes are TRBV19 and TRBJ1-2; TRBD1 is a possible D gene (6 bases). This CDR3 is built from 15 residues. The germline V gene encodes CDR1 LNHDA and CDR2 SQIVND (reference sequence). The ends were cut back, 3 bases at V and 0 bases at J, with 11 bases in the middle. CDR3 sequence (DNA): TGTGCCAGTAGTATCGAAGGGGGGACTAACTATGGCTACACCTTC. It codes for CASSIEGGTNYGYTF. The full variable domain, completed using reference TRBV19 and TRBJ1-2, is DGGITQSPKYLFRKEGQNVTLSCEQNLNHDAMYWYRQDPGQGLRLIYYSQIVNDFQKGDIAEGYSVSREKKESFPLTVTSAQKNPTAFYLCASSIEGGTNYGYTFGSGTRLTVV.

The chain joins TRBV7-9 to TRBJ1-6; TRBD1 might be the D (5 bases). The CDR3 spans 15 residues. CDR1 and CDR2 from the germline V gene are SEHNR and FQNEAQ (reference sequence). Deletions cut 2 bases from V and 8 bases from J, with 13 bases between. The CDR3 nucleotides are TGTGCCAGCAGCTTATCCACAGGCACGGATTCACCCCTCCACTTT. Residues: CASSLSTGTDSPLHF.

The CDR3 DNA reads as TGTGCCAGCAGCCCAACGGGGGGACTAGCGGGGGTTGGTGAGACCCAGTACTTC. It specifies CASSPTGGLAGVGETQYF. The chain uses TRBV11-3 and TRBJ2-5, with 14 bases fitting TRBD2. Germline V CDR1 and CDR2: SGHNT, YENEEA. This CDR3 region has 18 residues. Germline trimming cut 5 bases from V and 5 bases from J; bases unmatched to any gene: 13. Full variable domain (missing parts from reference TRBV11-3 and TRBJ2-5): EAGVVQSPRYKIIEKKQPVAFWCNPISGHNTLYWYLQNLGQGPELLIRYENEEAVDDSQLPKDRFSAERLKGVDSTLKIQPAELGDSAVYLCASSPTGGLAGVGETQYFGPGTRLLVL.

The rearrangement joins TRBV5-4 to TRBJ1-2; 7 positions match TRBD1. Germline lookup yields CDR1 SGHNT and CDR2 YYREEE (reference sequence). The CDR3 sequence is 15 residues long. V shed 6 bases, J shed 1 base, and the junction held 9 bases outside the gene matches. The CDR3 sequence is CASTLAQGGNYGYTF. Here the CDR3 DNA reads TGTGCCAGCACCCTGGCCCAGGGGGGTAACTATGGCTACACCTTC.

The chain joins TRBV4-3 to TRBJ2-3; perhaps TRBD1 as D (6 bases). The germline V gene has CDR1 LGHNA and CDR2 YSLEER. The V gene lost 2 bases and the J gene lost 1 base, with 16 bases spanning the gap. The CDR3 is made up of 17 amino acids. Here the CDR3 reads CASSQYLTGWGTDTQYF. The CDR3 nucleotides are TGCGCCAGCAGCCAATATCTAACAGGGTGGGGCACAGATACGCAGTATTTT.

The chain joins TRBV28 to TRBJ1-1; 9 nucleotides match TRBD1. The trim removed 3 bases at V and 3 bases at J, leaving 2 bases unmatched. Germline CDR1 MDHEN, CDR2 SYDVKM. This CDR3 spans 14 amino acids. The CDR3 DNA follows: TGTGCCAGCAGTTTGACAGGGGGTGACACTGAAGCTTTCTTT. Translated, it gives CASSLTGGDTEAFF.

This sequence joins TRBV10-2 and TRBJ1-1; D is unresolved. V was cut by 5 bases and J by 7 bases, with 20 bases left in between. The germline V gene has CDR1 WSHSY and CDR2 SAAADI. The CDR3 is 15 residues long. The CDR3 reads CASSRSETLEGEAFF. The CDR3 nucleotides are TGCGCCAGCAGTAGATCCGAGACATTGGAAGGTGAAGCTTTCTTT.

This chain uses TRBV28 with TRBJ1-3; possibly TRBD1 for D (5 bases). The CDR3 sequence is 13 residues long. The germline V gene has CDR1 MDHEN and CDR2 SYDVKM. Trimming stripped 5 bases from V and 5 bases from J, with 10 bases between. The CDR3 region is CASSGAIRNTIYF. The CDR3 DNA follows: TGTGCCAGCAGTGGGGCGATTCGAAACACCATATATTTT.

The chain uses TRBV6-1 and TRBJ2-5; TRBD2 matches 13 bases. Germline trimming cut 2 bases from V and 5 bases from J; bases unmatched to any gene: 11. The CDR3 covers 18 residues. CDR1 and CDR2 from the germline V gene are MNHNS and SASEGT. The chain's CDR3 is CASSETRTSGGRGETQYF. In DNA form, the CDR3 reads TGTGCCAGCAGTGAAACCCGGACTAGCGGGGGAAGGGGGGAGACCCAGTACTTC.